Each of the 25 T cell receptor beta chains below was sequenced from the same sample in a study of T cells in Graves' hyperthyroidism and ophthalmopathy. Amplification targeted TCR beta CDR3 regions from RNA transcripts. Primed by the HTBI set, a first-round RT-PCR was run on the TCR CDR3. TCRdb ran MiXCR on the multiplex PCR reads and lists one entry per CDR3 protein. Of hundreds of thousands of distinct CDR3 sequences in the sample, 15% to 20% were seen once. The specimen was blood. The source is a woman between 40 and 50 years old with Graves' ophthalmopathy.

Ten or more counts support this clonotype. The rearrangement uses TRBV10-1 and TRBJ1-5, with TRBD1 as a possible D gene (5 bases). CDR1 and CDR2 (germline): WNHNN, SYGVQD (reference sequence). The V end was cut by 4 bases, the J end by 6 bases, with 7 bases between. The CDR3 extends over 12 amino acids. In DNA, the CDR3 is TGCGCCAGCAGTGCCCAGGGTCAGCCCCAGCATTTT. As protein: CASSAQGQPQHF.

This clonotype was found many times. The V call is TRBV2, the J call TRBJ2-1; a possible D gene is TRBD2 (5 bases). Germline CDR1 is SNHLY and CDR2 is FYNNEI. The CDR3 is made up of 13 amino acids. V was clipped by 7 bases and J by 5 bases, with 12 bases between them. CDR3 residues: CASTLSGNNEQFF. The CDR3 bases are TGTGCCAGCACTTTATCGGGAAACAATGAGCAGTTCTTC.

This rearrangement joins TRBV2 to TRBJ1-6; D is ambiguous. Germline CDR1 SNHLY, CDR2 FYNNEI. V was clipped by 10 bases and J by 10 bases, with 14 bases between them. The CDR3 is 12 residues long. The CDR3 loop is CATSGVLSPLHF. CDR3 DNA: TGTGCCACTAGCGGAGTTCTGTCACCCCTCCACTTT. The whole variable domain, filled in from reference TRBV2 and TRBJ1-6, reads EPEVTQTPSHQVTQMGQEVILRCVPISNHLYFYWYRQILGQKVEFLVSFYNNEISEKSEIFDDQFSVERPDGSNFTLKIRSTKLEDSAMYFCATSGVLSPLHFGNGTRLTVT.

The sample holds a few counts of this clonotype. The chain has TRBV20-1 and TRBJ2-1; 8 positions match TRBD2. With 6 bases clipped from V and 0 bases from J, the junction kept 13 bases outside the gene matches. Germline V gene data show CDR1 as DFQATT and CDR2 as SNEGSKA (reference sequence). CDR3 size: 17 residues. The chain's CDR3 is CSARTSGGLSSYNEQFF. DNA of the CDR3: TGCAGTGCCCGGACTTCGGGAGGGTTGAGCTCCTACAATGAGCAGTTCTTC.

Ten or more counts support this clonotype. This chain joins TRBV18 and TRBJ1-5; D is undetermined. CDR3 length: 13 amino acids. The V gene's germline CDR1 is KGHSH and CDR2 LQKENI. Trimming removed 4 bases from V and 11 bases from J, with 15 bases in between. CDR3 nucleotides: TGTGCCAGCTCACTTGAATCCGGATCGGCCCAGCATTTT. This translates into CASSLESGSAQHF. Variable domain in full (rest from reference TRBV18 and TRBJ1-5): NAGVMQNPRHLVRRRGQEARLRCSPMKGHSHVYWYRQLPEEGLKFMVYLQKENIIDESGMPKERFSAEFPKEGPSILRIQQVVRGDSAAYFCASSLESGSAQHFGDGTRLSIL.

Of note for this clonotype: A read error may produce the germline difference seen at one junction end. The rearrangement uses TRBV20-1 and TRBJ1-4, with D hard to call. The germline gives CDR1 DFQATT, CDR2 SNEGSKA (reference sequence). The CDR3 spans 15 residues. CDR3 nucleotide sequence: TGCAGAGCTAGAGATTTTGGTGGAACCAATGAAAAACTGTTTTTT. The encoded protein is CRARDFGGTNEKLFF.

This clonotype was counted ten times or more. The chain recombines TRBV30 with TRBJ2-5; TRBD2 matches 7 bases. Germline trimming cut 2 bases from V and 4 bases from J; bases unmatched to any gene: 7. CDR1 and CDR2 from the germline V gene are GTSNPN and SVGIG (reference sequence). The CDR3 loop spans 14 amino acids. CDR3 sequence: CAWSPTSAVETQYF. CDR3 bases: TGTGCCTGGAGTCCAACTAGCGCCGTAGAGACCCAGTACTTC.

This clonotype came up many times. The CDR3 loop reads CASSLWRGAGVLEQFF. The CDR3 region has the DNA TGTGCCAGCAGCTTATGGAGAGGGGCGGGAGTTTTAGAGCAGTTCTTC. V gene TRBV7-3 combines with J gene TRBJ2-1; 7 nucleotides line up with TRBD2. V trimming: 2 bases; J trimming: 10 bases; junction bases outside the gene matches: 14. The germline gives CDR1 SGHTA, CDR2 FQGTGA. CDR3 length: 16 residues.

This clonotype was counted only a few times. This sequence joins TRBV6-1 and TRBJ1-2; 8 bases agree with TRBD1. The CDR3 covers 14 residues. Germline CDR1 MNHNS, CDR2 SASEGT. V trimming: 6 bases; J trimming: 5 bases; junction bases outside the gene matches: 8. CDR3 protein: CASRVGQGSYGYTF. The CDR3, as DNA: TGTGCCAGCAGAGTTGGACAGGGAAGTTATGGCTACACCTTC.

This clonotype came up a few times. The CDR3 DNA is TGTGCCAGAGAAAGTCGGGACAGGGCTGGGAATACGCAGTATTTT. The encoded protein is CARESRDRAGNTQYF. This sequence joins TRBV2 and TRBJ2-3; 9 nucleotides agree with TRBD1. The CDR3 extends over 15 amino acids. The V and J ends lost 9 bases and 7 bases, in that order; junction bases with no gene match: 14. Germline V gene data show CDR1 as SNHLY and CDR2 as FYNNEI.

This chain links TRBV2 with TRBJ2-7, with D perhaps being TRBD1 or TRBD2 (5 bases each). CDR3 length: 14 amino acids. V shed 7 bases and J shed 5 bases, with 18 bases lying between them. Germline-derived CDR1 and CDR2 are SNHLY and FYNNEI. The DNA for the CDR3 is TGTGCCAGCACCCCGAGGACACCGGGGAACGAGCAGTACTTC. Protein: CASTPRTPGNEQYF.

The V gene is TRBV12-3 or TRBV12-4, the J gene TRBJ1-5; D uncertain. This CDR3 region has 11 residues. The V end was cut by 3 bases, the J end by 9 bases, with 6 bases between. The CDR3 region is CASSFGSPQHF. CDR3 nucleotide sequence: TGTGCCAGCAGTTTCGGCTCGCCCCAGCATTTT.

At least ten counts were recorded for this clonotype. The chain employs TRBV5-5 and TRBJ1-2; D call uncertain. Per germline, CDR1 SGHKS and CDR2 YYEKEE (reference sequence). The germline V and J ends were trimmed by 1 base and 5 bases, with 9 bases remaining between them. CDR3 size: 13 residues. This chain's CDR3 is CASSLYVGYGYTF. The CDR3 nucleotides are TGTGCCAGCAGCTTGTACGTAGGGTATGGCTACACCTTC.

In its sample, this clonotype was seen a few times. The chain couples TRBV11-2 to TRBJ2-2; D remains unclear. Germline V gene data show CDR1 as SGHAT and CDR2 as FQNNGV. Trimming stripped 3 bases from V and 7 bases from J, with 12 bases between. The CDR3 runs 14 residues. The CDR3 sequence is CASSLHRTSGELFF. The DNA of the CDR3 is TGTGCCAGCAGCTTGCACAGAACGAGCGGGGAGCTGTTTTTT.

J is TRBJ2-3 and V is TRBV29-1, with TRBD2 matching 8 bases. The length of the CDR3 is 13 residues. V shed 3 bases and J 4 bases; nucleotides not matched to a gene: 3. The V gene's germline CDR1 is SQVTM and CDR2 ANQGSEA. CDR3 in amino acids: CSVDGRGADTQYF. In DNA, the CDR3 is TGCAGCGTTGACGGGAGGGGGGCAGATACGCAGTATTTT.

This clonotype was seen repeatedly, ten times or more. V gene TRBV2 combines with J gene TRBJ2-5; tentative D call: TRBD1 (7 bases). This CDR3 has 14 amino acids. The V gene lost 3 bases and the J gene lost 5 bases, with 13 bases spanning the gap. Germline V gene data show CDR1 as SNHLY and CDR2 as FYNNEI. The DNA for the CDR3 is TGTGCCAGCAGTGAGGAGGGGGCTTGGGAGACCCAGTACTTC. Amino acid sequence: CASSEEGAWETQYF. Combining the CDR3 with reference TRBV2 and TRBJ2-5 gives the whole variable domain EPEVTQTPSHQVTQMGQEVILRCVPISNHLYFYWYRQILGQKVEFLVSFYNNEISEKSEIFDDQFSVERPDGSNFTLKIRSTKLEDSAMYFCASSEEGAWETQYFGPGTRLLVL.

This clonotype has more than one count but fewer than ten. The CDR3 DNA is TGTGCCAGCAGTTCTACCGGGGGGTTGGGCCAGGCCTCCTACGAGCAGTACTTC. Protein: CASSSTGGLGQASYEQYF. The rearrangement joins TRBV28 to TRBJ2-7, with 7 bases that match TRBD2. The CDR3 length is 18 residues. V shed 4 bases, J shed 0 bases, and the junction held 15 bases outside the gene matches. CDR1 is MDHEN, CDR2 SYDVKM, per germline.

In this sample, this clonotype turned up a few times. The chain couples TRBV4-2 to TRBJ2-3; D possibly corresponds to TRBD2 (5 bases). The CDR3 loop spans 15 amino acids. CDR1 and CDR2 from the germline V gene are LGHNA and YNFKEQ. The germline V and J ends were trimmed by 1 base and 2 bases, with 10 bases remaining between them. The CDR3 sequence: CASSQASSHTDTQYF. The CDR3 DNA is TGTGCCAGCAGCCAAGCTAGCAGCCACACAGATACGCAGTATTTT.

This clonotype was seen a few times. Written as DNA, the CDR3 is TGTGCCTGGGCTAGCGGGAGTTGGGAGACCCAGTACTTC. This codes for CAWASGSWETQYF. The chain uses TRBV30 and TRBJ2-5, with 10 bases fitting TRBD2. Germline V gene data show CDR1 as GTSNPN and CDR2 as SVGIG (reference sequence). V trimming: 5 bases; J trimming: 5 bases; junction bases outside the gene matches: 5. The CDR3 length is 13 residues.

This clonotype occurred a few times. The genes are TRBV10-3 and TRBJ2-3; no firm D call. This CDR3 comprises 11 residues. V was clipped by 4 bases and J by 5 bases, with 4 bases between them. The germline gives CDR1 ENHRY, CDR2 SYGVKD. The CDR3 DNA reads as TGTGCCATCAGTGTCGGAGATACGCAGTATTTT. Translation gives CAISVGDTQYF.

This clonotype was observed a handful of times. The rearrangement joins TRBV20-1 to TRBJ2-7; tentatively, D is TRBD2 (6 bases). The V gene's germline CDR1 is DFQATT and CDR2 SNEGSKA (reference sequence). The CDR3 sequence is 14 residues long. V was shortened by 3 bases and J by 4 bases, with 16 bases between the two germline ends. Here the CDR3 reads CSARHVPGVYEQYF. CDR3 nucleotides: TGCAGTGCTAGGCATGTTCCGGGAGTGTACGAGCAGTACTTC.

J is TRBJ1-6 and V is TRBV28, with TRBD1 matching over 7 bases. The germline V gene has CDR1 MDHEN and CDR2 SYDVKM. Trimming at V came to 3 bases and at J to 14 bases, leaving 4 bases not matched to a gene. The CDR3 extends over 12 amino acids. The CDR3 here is CASSLYQGALHF. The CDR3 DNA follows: TGTGCCAGCAGTTTGTATCAGGGGGCCCTCCACTTT.

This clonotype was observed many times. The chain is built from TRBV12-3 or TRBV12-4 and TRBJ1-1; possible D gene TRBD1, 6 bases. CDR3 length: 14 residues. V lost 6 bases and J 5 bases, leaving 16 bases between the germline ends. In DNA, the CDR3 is TGTGCCAGCAGGAGCGGGGGGCGGAAGACTGAAGCTTTCTTT. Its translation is CASRSGGRKTEAFF.

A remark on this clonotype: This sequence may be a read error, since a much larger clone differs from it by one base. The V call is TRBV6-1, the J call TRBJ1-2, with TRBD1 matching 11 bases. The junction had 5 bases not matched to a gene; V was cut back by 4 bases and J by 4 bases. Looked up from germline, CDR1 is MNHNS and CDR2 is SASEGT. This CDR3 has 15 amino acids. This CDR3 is CASSAGQGEGYGYTF. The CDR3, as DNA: TGTGCCAGCAGTGCGGGACAGGGGGAAGGCTATGGCTACACCTTC.

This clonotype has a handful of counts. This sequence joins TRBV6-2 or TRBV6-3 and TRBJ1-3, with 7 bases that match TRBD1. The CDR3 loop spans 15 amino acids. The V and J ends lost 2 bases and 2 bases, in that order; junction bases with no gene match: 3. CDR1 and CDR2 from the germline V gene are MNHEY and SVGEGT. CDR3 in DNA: TGTGCCAGCAGTTACAGGGGGCAAGCTGGAAACACCATATATTTT. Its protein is CASSYRGQAGNTIYF.